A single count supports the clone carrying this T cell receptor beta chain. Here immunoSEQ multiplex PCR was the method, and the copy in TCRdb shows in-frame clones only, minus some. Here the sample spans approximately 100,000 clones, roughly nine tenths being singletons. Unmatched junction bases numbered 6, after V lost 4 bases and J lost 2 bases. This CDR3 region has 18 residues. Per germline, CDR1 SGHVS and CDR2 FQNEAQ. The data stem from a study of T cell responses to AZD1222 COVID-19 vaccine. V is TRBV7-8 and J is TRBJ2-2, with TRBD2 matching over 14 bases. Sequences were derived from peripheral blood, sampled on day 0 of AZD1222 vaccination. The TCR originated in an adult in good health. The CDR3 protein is CASSSRTSGRQNTGELFF. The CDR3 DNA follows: TGTGCCAGCAGCTCCAGGACTAGCGGGAGGCAAAACACCGGGGAGCTGTTTTTT.